One sample yielded the 19 T cell receptor beta chains listed below, sequenced in a study of regulatory T cells in long-lasting Graves disease. The TCR beta library used iRepertoire HTBI primers with Arm-PCR amplification of CDR3. TCRdb re-called the multiplex PCR reads through MiXCR, storing one row per CDR3 protein. The profile shows 300,000 to 400,000 distinct CDR3 sequences, roughly 18% of them singletons. Time point noted: newly diagnosed GD, antithyroid drugs for less than 3 months. Construction of the TCR library relied on RNA isolated from PBMCs. The sequences come from peripheral blood mononuclear cells (PBMCs), collected at new diagnosis, from a patient treated with antithyroid drugs. All receptors derive from a female donor with Graves disease.

This clonotype was picked up many times. This chain links TRBV2 with TRBJ2-7; D unclear. The CDR3 runs to 13 residues. CDR1 and CDR2 from the germline V gene are SNHLY and FYNNEI. V shed 4 bases and J shed 2 bases, with 9 bases lying between them. The CDR3 coding sequence is TGTGCCAGCAGTGCGGTTGGGACCTACGAGCAGTACTTC. It encodes CASSAVGTYEQYF.

This clonotype occurred a few times. This chain uses TRBV7-9 with TRBJ1-4, with 9 bases fitting TRBD1. The germline gives CDR1 SEHNR, CDR2 FQNEAQ (reference sequence). The trim removed 5 bases at V and 5 bases at J, leaving 6 bases unmatched. This CDR3 comprises 15 residues. This CDR3 is CASSDRGGVNEKLFF. CDR3 DNA sequence: TGTGCCAGCAGCGACAGGGGGGGGGTGAATGAAAAACTGTTTTTT.

The rearrangement joins TRBV9 to TRBJ1-3; perhaps TRBD1 as D (5 bases). Germline CDR1 and CDR2: SGDLS and YYNGEE. V was trimmed by 0 bases and J by 9 bases, leaving 13 bases between them. This CDR3 is built from 14 residues. The CDR3 is CASSVAAGQSTIYF. CDR3 DNA sequence: TGTGCCAGCAGCGTAGCAGCGGGGCAAAGCACCATATATTTT.

The V call is TRBV6-2 or TRBV6-3, the J call TRBJ2-7; 7 nucleotides match TRBD1. Trimming removed 0 bases from V and 1 base from J; junction bases left unmatched: 6. Germline V lookup: CDR1 MNHEY, CDR2 SVGEGT. The CDR3 runs to 16 residues. The CDR3 DNA is TGTGCCAGCAGTTACTCTTTGGGACAGCCATCCTACGAGCAGTACTTC. This encodes CASSYSLGQPSYEQYF.

The rearrangement uses TRBV7-2 and TRBJ2-5; TRBD2 matches 14 bases. CDR3 length: 18 residues. J was trimmed by 9 bases and V by 5 bases; bases with no gene match: 17. The germline V gene encodes CDR1 SGHTA and CDR2 FQGNSA. Written as DNA, the CDR3 is TGTGCCAGCAGCCAGAGACTAGCGGGAGGGCTGGGCGGGGAGGCCCAGTACTTC. Translation gives CASSQRLAGGLGGEAQYF. The variable domain in full, with the rest retrieved from reference TRBV7-2 and TRBJ2-5, is GAGVSQSPSNKVTEKGKDVELRCDPISGHTALYWYRQSLGQGLEFLIYFQGNSAPDKSGLPSDRFSAERTGGSVSTLTIQRTQQEDSAVYLCASSQRLAGGLGGEAQYFGPGTRLLVL.

This clonotype was counted ten times or more. The V call is TRBV9, the J call TRBJ2-5, with D tentatively TRBD2 (6 bases). V was pared by 0 bases and J by 4 bases, with 13 bases between. Germline V CDR1 and CDR2: SGDLS, YYNGEE. The CDR3 spans 15 residues. CDR3 amino acids: CASSVGAGWGETQYF. CDR3 bases: TGTGCCAGCAGCGTAGGGGCGGGATGGGGAGAGACCCAGTACTTC.

This clonotype was seen at least ten times. The chain links TRBV14 to TRBJ1-3, with 10 positions matching TRBD1. The CDR3 runs 16 residues. Germline V gene lookup returns CDR1 SGHDN and CDR2 FVKESK. Trimming cost V 1 base and J 8 bases; bases outside gene matches: 8. The CDR3 DNA sequence: TGTGCCAGCAGCCAAGGGGACAGGGGATGGATTGACACCATATATTTT. Residues: CASSQGDRGWIDTIYF.

This clonotype was observed at least ten times. This chain uses TRBV27 with TRBJ1-1; D is ambiguous. V was pared by 2 bases and J by 0 bases, with 7 bases between. The CDR3 totals 14 residues. Germline V lookup: CDR1 MNHEY, CDR2 SMNVEV (reference sequence). This CDR3 is CASSLTDMNTEAFF. The CDR3 nucleotides read TGTGCCAGCAGTTTAACGGATATGAACACTGAAGCTTTCTTT.

This clonotype was seen at least ten times. The genes are TRBV27 and TRBJ1-5; D unresolved. Germline CDR1 is MNHEY and CDR2 is SMNVEV (reference sequence). The V and J ends lost 6 bases and 1 base respectively, with 10 bases between them. The CDR3 is 14 residues long. The CDR3 region is CASSPLTSNQPQHF. CDR3 nucleotides: TGTGCCAGCAGCCCCCTCACAAGCAATCAGCCCCAGCATTTT.

This clonotype came up many times. This chain uses TRBV19 with TRBJ1-5; D gene ambiguous. V shed 6 bases and J shed 1 base, with 10 bases lying between them. CDR3 length: 14 amino acids. Germline lookup yields CDR1 LNHDA and CDR2 SQIVND (reference sequence). CDR3 DNA: TGTGCCAGTAGGGTCGGGCCAAGCAATCAGCCCCAGCATTTT. Amino acid sequence: CASRVGPSNQPQHF.

This clonotype was counted many times. This sequence joins TRBV27 and TRBJ2-7; 7 bases are shared with TRBD1. V lost 4 bases and J lost 2; bases outside the gene matches: 8. The CDR3 totals 15 residues. Germline CDR1 reads MNHEY; CDR2 reads SMNVEV (reference sequence). The CDR3 DNA reads TGTGCCAGCAGTTCCTTCAACAGGGGAGCCTACGAGCAGTACTTC. Its protein is CASSSFNRGAYEQYF.

Only a few counts were recorded for this clonotype. This chain connects TRBV7-9 to TRBJ2-7; D assignment may be TRBD1 or TRBD2 (5 bases each). V lost 5 bases, J lost 7 bases, and 12 bases lay in between. The CDR3 covers 12 residues. Germline CDR1 SEHNR, CDR2 FQNEAQ (reference sequence). Here the CDR3 DNA reads TGTGCCAGCAGCGAGAGGGGTCAGGAGCAGTACTTC. Translated: CASSERGQEQYF.

This rearrangement joins TRBV13 to TRBJ1-2, with a weak D call TRBD1 (6 bases). V dropped 6 bases and J dropped 3 bases, with 20 bases sitting between them. Germline V gene sequence: CDR1 PRHDT, CDR2 FYEKMQ (reference sequence). The CDR3 is 16 amino acids. Written as DNA, the CDR3 is TGTGCCAGCAGTATTACAGCCAAGGGGGGCTACTATGGCTACACCTTC. It translates to CASSITAKGGYYGYTF.

This clonotype was detected many times. The chain has TRBV2 and TRBJ2-7, with unresolved D. The CDR3 sequence is 12 residues long. CDR1 is SNHLY, CDR2 FYNNEI, per germline. V lost 9 bases and J lost 2, with 11 bases in between. CDR3 in amino acids: CASWAGTYEQYF. CDR3 nucleotides: TGTGCCAGTTGGGCCGGTACCTACGAGCAGTACTTC.

This clonotype appeared a few times. This chain links TRBV6-1 with TRBJ2-5; TRBD2 agrees at 9 bases. V dropped 7 bases and J dropped 1; count of bases not matched to a gene: 4. The CDR3 runs 14 residues. CDR1 is MNHNS, CDR2 SASEGT, per germline. CDR3 sequence: CASMAGGAQETQYF. Here the CDR3 DNA reads TGTGCCAGCATGGCGGGAGGGGCCCAAGAGACCCAGTACTTC.

Many counts were recorded for this clonotype. V is TRBV6-2 or TRBV6-3 and J is TRBJ2-7; the match to TRBD2 covers 12 bases. Unmatched junction bases numbered 5, after V lost 0 bases and J lost 2 bases. Germline V gives CDR1 MNHEY, CDR2 SVGEGT. The CDR3 consists of 17 residues. As DNA, the CDR3 is TGTGCCAGCAGTTACTCGAGGCTAGCGGGAGGGCCCTACGAGCAGTACTTC. This encodes CASSYSRLAGGPYEQYF.

This clonotype has a count of ten or more. J is TRBJ2-7 and V is TRBV27; no reliable D call. From germline, CDR1 is MNHEY and CDR2 SMNVEV (reference sequence). The length of the CDR3 is 13 residues. The V and J ends lost 5 bases and 0 bases respectively, with 8 bases between them. The CDR3 sequence is CASSRAISYEQYF. CDR3 nucleotide sequence: TGTGCCAGCAGTCGGGCGATCTCCTACGAGCAGTACTTC.

This chain uses TRBV5-1 with TRBJ2-7; 9 bases are a match to TRBD1. CDR3 length: 14 residues. CDR1 SGHRS and CDR2 YFSETQ come from the germline V gene. V lost 5 bases and J lost 5; bases outside the gene matches: 8. This chain's CDR3 is CASRGTGSFDEQYF. As DNA, the CDR3 is TGCGCCAGCAGAGGGACAGGGTCGTTTGACGAGCAGTACTTC. Combining the CDR3 with reference TRBV5-1 and TRBJ2-7 gives the whole variable domain KAGVTQTPRYLIKTRGQQVTLSCSPISGHRSVSWYQQTPGQGLQFLFEYFSETQRNKGNFPGRFSGRQFSNSRSEMNVSTLELGDSALYLCASRGTGSFDEQYFGPGTRLTVT.

The chain joins TRBV7-9 to TRBJ2-5; a weak D match, TRBD2 (6 bases). Trimming removed 7 bases from V and 2 bases from J, with 17 bases in between. CDR1 is SEHNR and CDR2 is FQNEAQ in the germline V gene (reference sequence). The CDR3 is 15 amino acids. The DNA for the CDR3 is TGTGCCAGCACCACAGTGGAGGACTATCAAGAGACCCAGTACTTC. Translating it yields CASTTVEDYQETQYF.